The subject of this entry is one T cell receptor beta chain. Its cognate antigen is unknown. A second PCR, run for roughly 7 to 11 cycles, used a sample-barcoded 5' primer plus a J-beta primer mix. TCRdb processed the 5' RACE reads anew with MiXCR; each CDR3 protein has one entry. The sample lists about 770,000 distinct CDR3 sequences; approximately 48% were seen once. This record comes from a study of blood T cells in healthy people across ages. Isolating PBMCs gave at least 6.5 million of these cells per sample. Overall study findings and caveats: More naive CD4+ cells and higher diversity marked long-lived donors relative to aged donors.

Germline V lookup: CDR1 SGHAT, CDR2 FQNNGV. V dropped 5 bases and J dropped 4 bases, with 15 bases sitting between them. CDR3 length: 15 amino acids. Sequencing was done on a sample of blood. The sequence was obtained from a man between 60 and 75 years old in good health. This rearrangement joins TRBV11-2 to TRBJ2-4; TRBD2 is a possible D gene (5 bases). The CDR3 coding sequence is TGTGCCAGCAGCCCGTTGGACCGGGGTAAAAACATTCAGTACTTC. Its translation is CASSPLDRGKNIQYF.